This T cell receptor (beta chain) was found in a study of Graves' ophthalmopathy and Graves' hyperthyroidism. Background on the study: Peripheral blood was gathered at the point of initial diagnosis, before any treatment started. Study results and limitations: Detected in blood as well were most expanded thyroid clonotypes with frequency above 0.001. A 13-signature model separated ophthalmopathy from stable hyperthyroidism, 85% to 90% sensitivity, just over 80% specificity.

This clonotype was found a few times. The antigen is unknown. RNA transcripts were the template, and TCR beta CDR3 regions were amplified from them. A first-round RT-PCR used HTBI primers, followed by a second-round multiplex PCR. From the multiplex PCR reads, TCRdb called clonotypes with MiXCR, one entry per CDR3 protein. The sample lists some 47,000 distinct CDR3 sequences; 50% to 65% were seen once. Clinical symptoms, serum thyroxine, TRAb, thyroid ultrasound and orbital computed tomography were relied on for diagnosis. The sequenced material came from peripheral blood. The sequence was collected from an adult man with Graves' ophthalmopathy.

In DNA, the CDR3 is TGTGCCAGCAGCTTGGCACAGCCCGGCAGAATCACTGAAGCTTTCTTT. Protein product: CASSLAQPGRITEAFF. The chain uses TRBV5-5 and TRBJ1-1; no firm D call. Per the germline V gene, CDR1 is SGHKS and CDR2 is YYEKEE (reference sequence). The CDR3 has 16 amino acids. V lost 0 bases and J lost 4, with 16 bases in between.